A single sample is the source of the 11 T cell receptor beta chains below, sequenced in a study of T cell clones after liver transplantation. Data came from immunoSEQ multiplex PCR; TCRdb stores just in-frame clones and leaves some out. Of about 58,000 clones listed, approximately 70% are singletons. This material consisted of CD4+ T cells from blood, taken at the approximately 15-month timepoint. The receptors stem from a human patient who received a liver transplant. Certain T cells may be donor cells from the graft.

The rearrangement joins TRBV6-1 to TRBJ2-5; D gene ambiguous. The CDR3 extends over 15 amino acids. V dropped 1 base and J dropped 1 base, with 10 bases sitting between them. Looked up from germline, CDR1 is MNHNS and CDR2 is SASEGT. CDR3 nucleotide sequence: TGTGCCAGCAGTGAAGAGGTACGGGCCCAAGAGACCCAGTACTTC. Its translation: CASSEEVRAQETQYF.

The rearrangement links TRBV6-4 to TRBJ1-2; 8 nucleotides agree with TRBD1. J lost 8 bases, V lost 4 bases, and 18 bases had no gene match. The CDR3 runs 17 residues. Looked up from germline, CDR1 is MRHNA and CDR2 is SNTAGT. CDR3 nucleotide sequence: TGTGCCAGCAGTGGCTTTGTCGGGGCAGGGGGCGTACGAGGCTACACCTTC. This encodes CASSGFVGAGGVRGYTF.

The gene calls are TRBV5-1 and TRBJ2-5; 10 bases agree with TRBD2. The germline CDR1 and CDR2 sequences are SGHRS and YFSETQ. V lost 1 base and J lost 4; bases outside the gene matches: 7. The CDR3 runs 16 residues. CDR3 DNA sequence: TGCGCCAGCAGCTTGAACCCCGTAGCGGGAGGAGAGACCCAGTACTTC. This gives the protein CASSLNPVAGGETQYF. The complete variable domain, with remaining parts taken from reference TRBV5-1 and TRBJ2-5, reads KAGVTQTPRYLIKTRGQQVTLSCSPISGHRSVSWYQQTPGQGLQFLFEYFSETQRNKGNFPGRFSGRQFSNSRSEMNVSTLELGDSALYLCASSLNPVAGGETQYFGPGTRLLVL.

The chain uses TRBV10-3 and TRBJ1-6; TRBD1 is a possible D gene (5 bases). Per germline, CDR1 ENHRY and CDR2 SYGVKD. The germline V and J ends were trimmed by 2 bases and 9 bases, with 11 bases remaining between them. CDR3 length equals 14 residues. CDR3 sequence reads: CAISEGGLSSPLHF. For the CDR3, the DNA is TGTGCCATCAGTGAGGGGGGACTGAGTTCACCCCTCCACTTT.

This clone was seen a handful of times. This chain connects TRBV6-1 to TRBJ2-1; D is undetermined. Per germline, CDR1 MNHNS and CDR2 SASEGT. Trimming cost V 7 bases and J 9 bases, with 16 bases left between them. The CDR3 sequence is 13 residues long. Here the CDR3 reads CASTTDNFGEQFF. DNA of the CDR3: TGTGCCAGCACTACCGACAACTTTGGTGAGCAGTTCTTC.

This chain connects TRBV11-3 to TRBJ2-1; TRBD2 matches at 8 bases. The CDR3 totals 13 residues. The trim removed 8 bases at V and 8 bases at J, leaving 8 bases unmatched. CDR1 is SGHNT and CDR2 is YENEEA in the germline V gene. The CDR3: CASSAGVQHEQFF. The CDR3 DNA sequence: TGTGCCAGCTCAGCGGGAGTTCAGCATGAGCAGTTCTTC.

The chain couples TRBV7-2 to TRBJ2-5, with D perhaps TRBD2 (5 bases). The V and J ends lost 2 bases and 2 bases respectively, with 9 bases between them. The germline V gene encodes CDR1 SGHTA and CDR2 FQGNSA. The CDR3 totals 14 residues. The CDR3 DNA follows: TGTGCCAGCAGCTTACGGTCGGGGCAAGAGACCCAGTACTTC. Its translation is CASSLRSGQETQYF.

This rearrangement joins TRBV15 to TRBJ2-1; D is unclear. Trimming stripped 5 bases from V and 8 bases from J, with 16 bases between. The CDR3 length is 14 residues. Germline V gene lookup returns CDR1 LNHNV and CDR2 YYDKDF (reference sequence). This chain's CDR3 is CATSRIEVLHEQFF. The CDR3 DNA sequence: TGTGCCACCAGCCGGATTGAGGTTCTACATGAGCAGTTCTTC.

V is TRBV27 and J is TRBJ1-1; D gene unclear. The CDR3 loop spans 13 amino acids. Germline V gene lookup returns CDR1 MNHEY and CDR2 SMNVEV (reference sequence). V lost 6 bases and J lost 11, with 19 bases in between. As DNA, the CDR3 is TGTGCCAGCAGACCATTGGATGGGGTCTGGGCTTTCTTT. It yields the protein CASRPLDGVWAFF.

This chain links TRBV30 with TRBJ1-3, with D hard to call. The CDR3 sequence is 13 residues long. The germline V gene encodes CDR1 GTSNPN and CDR2 SVGIG (reference sequence). V lost 2 bases and J lost 3, with 8 bases in between. CDR3 nucleotides: TGTGCCTGGAGTTTGGCAGGTGGAAACACCATATATTTT. This translates into CAWSLAGGNTIYF.

This clone was counted between two and nine times. This chain links TRBV11-3 with TRBJ2-1; 9 positions match TRBD2. CDR3 length: 14 amino acids. Germline CDR1 is SGHNT and CDR2 is YENEEA. V lost 5 bases and J lost 9; bases outside the gene matches: 8. CDR3 sequence: CASSIVAGEVEQFF. The CDR3 nucleotides read TGTGCCAGCAGCATAGTAGCGGGAGAGGTTGAGCAGTTCTTC.